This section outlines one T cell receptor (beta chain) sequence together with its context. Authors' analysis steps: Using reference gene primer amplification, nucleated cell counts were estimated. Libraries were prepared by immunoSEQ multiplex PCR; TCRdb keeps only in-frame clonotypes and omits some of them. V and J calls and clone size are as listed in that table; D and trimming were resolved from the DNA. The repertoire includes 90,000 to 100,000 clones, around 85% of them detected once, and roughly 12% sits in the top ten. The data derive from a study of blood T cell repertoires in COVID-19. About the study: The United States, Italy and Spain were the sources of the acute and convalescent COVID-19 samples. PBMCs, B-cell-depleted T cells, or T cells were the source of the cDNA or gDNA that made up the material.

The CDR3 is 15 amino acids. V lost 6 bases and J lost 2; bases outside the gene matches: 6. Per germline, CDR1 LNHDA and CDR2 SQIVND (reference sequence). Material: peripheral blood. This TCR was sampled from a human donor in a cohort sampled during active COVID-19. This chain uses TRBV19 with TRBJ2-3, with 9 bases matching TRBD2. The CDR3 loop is CASRGASGTTDTQYF. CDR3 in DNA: TGTGCCAGTAGAGGGGCTAGCGGGACCACAGATACGCAGTATTTT.